The clone carrying this T cell receptor (beta chain) was found many times. TCRdb fed the 5' RACE reads into MiXCR, producing one record per CDR3 protein. Of approximately 27,000 distinct CDR3 sequences listed, about 5% are singletons. This sample is drawn from a study of early T cells in non-severe SARS-CoV-2 infection. Specimen: whole blood. This receptor was obtained from an adult who was a healthcare worker with PCR-confirmed SARS-CoV-2 infection or an uninfected control (not recorded which).

The CDR3 loop reads CATTGGRGNQPQHF. The CDR3 bases are TGTGCTACCACAGGGGGCAGGGGCAATCAGCCCCAGCATTTT. The chain carries TRBV2 and TRBJ1-5; 9 bases align to TRBD1. The CDR3 totals 14 residues. Germline V CDR1 and CDR2: SNHLY, FYNNEI.